These T cell receptor beta chains were read from a single sample in a study of metastatic and nonmetastatic thyroid tumors. Using MiXCR, TCRdb reanalyzed the PCR reads. Of over 9,000 clones listed, 20% to 30% are singletons. Sequences were obtained from tumor tissue. Source of these receptors: a female donor with papillary thyroid cancer or a benign thyroid nodule (not recorded which). Some clones in this sample may be carry-over from other donors' samples. The CDR3 runs from the conserved cysteine through the conserved F or W. A D gene is named only where the DNA matches it firmly. The listing skips clone size in some rows; elsewhere it reads once, few, many or a size class.

clone_size	d_call	j_call	v_call	cdr3_aa	cdr3_nt
medium-sized	TRBD1	TRBJ1-2	TRBV2	CASSEFGTGYGYTF	TGTGCCAGCAGTGAGTTCGGGACAGGCTATGGCTACACCTTC
NA	NA	TRBJ2-3	TRBV28	CASTQRNTQYF	TGTGCCAGCACCCAAAGGAATACGCAGTATTTT
NA	NA	TRBJ2-1	TRBV5-1	CASTLGGTRTYNEQFF	TGCGCCAGCACTCTGGGGGGCACTAGGACCTACAATGAGCAGTTCTTC
few	TRBD2	TRBJ2-7	TRBV6-1	CASGRAGTSYEQYF	TGTGCCAGCGGCCGAGCGGGAACCTCCTACGAGCAGTACTTC
NA	NA	TRBJ1-3	TRBV9	CASSVGAAPNSGNTIYF	TGTGCCAGCAGCGTAGGGGCAGCCCCTAACTCTGGAAACACCATATATTTT
NA	TRBD1	TRBJ2-1	TRBV7-8	CASSLGGGMYNEQFF	TGTGCCAGCAGCCTAGGGGGCGGAATGTACAATGAGCAGTTCTTC
many	NA	TRBJ2-1	TRBV18	CASSRGGTYNEQFF	TGTGCCAGCTCACGCGGAGGGACCTACAATGAGCAGTTCTTC
medium-sized	NA	TRBJ1-6	TRBV20-1	CSARDEAPEGRNSPLHF	TGCAGTGCTAGAGATGAAGCCCCGGAAGGCCGGAATTCACCCCTCCACTTT
many	NA	TRBJ2-1	TRBV29-1	CSAEGGSSYNEQFF	TGCAGCGCCGAGGGCGGAAGCTCCTACAATGAGCAGTTCTTC
NA	NA	TRBJ1-5	TRBV5-5	CASSFEASPSNQPQHF	TGTGCCAGCAGCTTTGAGGCTTCACCTAGCAATCAGCCCCAGCATTTT
NA	NA	TRBJ1-5	TRBV11-2	CASSGGDSNQPQHF	TGTGCCAGCAGCGGAGGGGATAGCAATCAGCCCCAGCATTTT
NA	NA	TRBJ2-1	TRBV11-2	CASSLGVSVGAVNNEQFF	TGTGCCAGCAGCTTAGGGGTTAGCGTGGGGGCTGTGAACAATGAGCAGTTCTTC
few	NA	TRBJ2-7	TRBV6-1	CASRPGASTYEQYF	TGTGCCAGCAGACCAGGGGCTAGCACCTACGAGCAGTACTTC
NA	TRBD1	TRBJ2-7	TRBV20-1	CSASSGTGGAEQYF	TGCAGTGCTAGTTCCGGGACAGGAGGGGCCGAGCAGTACTTC
NA	NA	TRBJ2-7	TRBV6-2/TRBV6-3	CASSYAYEQYF	TGTGCCAGCAGTTACGCCTACGAGCAGTACTTC
few	NA	TRBJ2-1	TRBV2	CASSWGADEQFF	TGTGCCAGCAGTTGGGGGGCCGATGAGCAGTTCTTC
medium-sized	TRBD2	TRBJ2-5	TRBV11-3	CASSLDGGGQETQYF	TGTGCCAGCAGCTTAGATGGGGGAGGGCAAGAGACCCAGTACTTC
NA	NA	TRBJ2-2	TRBV28	CASSFRLGRNGELFF	TGTGCCAGCAGTTTTCGTCTGGGGCGGAACGGGGAGCTGTTTTTT
medium-sized	TRBD1	TRBJ2-7	TRBV20-1	CSARDLDTGGRHEQYF	TGCAGTGCTAGAGATCTAGACACAGGGGGTCGCCACGAGCAGTACTTC
NA	NA	TRBJ2-7	TRBV11-2	CASSPAIEQYF	TGTGCCAGCAGCCCAGCTATCGAGCAGTACTTC
few	NA	TRBJ2-1	TRBV20-1	CSARGLDEQFF	TGCAGTGCTAGAGGGTTGGATGAGCAGTTCTTC
few	NA	TRBJ1-1	TRBV12-3/TRBV12-4	CASSEKGGAGTEAFF	TGTGCCAGCAGTGAGAAGGGGGGCGCGGGCACTGAAGCTTTCTTT
few	NA	TRBJ2-1	TRBV19	CASSLLASYNEQFF	TGTGCCAGTAGTTTACTAGCCTCCTACAATGAGCAGTTCTTC
NA	TRBD1	TRBJ2-7	TRBV7-2	CASSQGQGTYEQYF	TGTGCCAGCAGCCAGGGACAGGGAACCTACGAGCAGTACTTC
NA	TRBD2	TRBJ2-3	TRBV24-1	CATSDMAGGSDTQYF	TGTGCCACCAGTGACATGGCGGGGGGATCGGATACGCAGTATTTT
medium-sized	TRBD1	TRBJ2-1	TRBV6-1	CASRDRSNEQFF	TGTGCCAGCAGGGACAGGTCCAATGAGCAGTTCTTC
few	TRBD1	TRBJ1-6	TRBV10-3	CAISEITGGDSPLHF	TGTGCCATCAGTGAGATCACAGGGGGCGATTCACCCCTCCACTTT
medium-sized	NA	TRBJ1-1	TRBV12-3/TRBV12-4	CASHTQGENTEAFF	TGTGCCAGCCACACACAGGGAGAGAACACTGAAGCTTTCTTT
few	TRBD2	TRBJ2-1	TRBV28	CASSPLAGGSYNEQFF	TGTGCCAGCAGTCCTCTAGCGGGAGGCTCCTACAATGAGCAGTTCTTC
many	NA	TRBJ2-4	TRBV20-1	CSAWTDDKNIQYF	TGCAGTGCTTGGACAGATGATAAAAACATTCAGTACTTC
NA	NA	TRBJ2-3	TRBV11-2	CASSPWTTDTQYF	TGTGCCAGCAGCCCATGGACCACAGATACGCAGTATTTT
few	NA	TRBJ2-2	TRBV6-2/TRBV6-3	CASSPTNTGELFF	TGTGCCAGCAGCCCAACGAACACCGGGGAGCTGTTTTTT
NA	NA	TRBJ2-1	TRBV18	CASSPPGTGYNEQFF	TGTGCCAGCTCACCACCCGGGACGGGGTACAATGAGCAGTTCTTC
NA	TRBD1	TRBJ1-2	TRBV20-1	CSALTGTHYGYTF	TGCAGTGCGCTGACAGGGACTCACTATGGCTACACCTTC
NA	NA	TRBJ1-5	TRBV20-1	CSARTRNQPQHF	TGCAGTGCTCGGACACGCAATCAGCCCCAGCATTTT